This TCR beta chain was sequenced in a study of T cell clones after liver transplantation. Background on the study: Liver transplant recipients had immunosuppression withdrawal attempted within 2 years. Without induction therapy, subjects received standard immunosuppression until 12-24 months post-transplant. Study-level findings and limits: Compared with third party-reactive sequences, donor-reactive ones declined more, independent of withdrawal success.

A note on this clone: Its antigen is undetermined.

Some clones are missing from TCRdb's copy, which holds only in-frame ones; the method was immunoSEQ multiplex PCR. This table has roughly 67,000 clones, roughly 92% appearing once. Germline CDR1 is ENHRY and CDR2 is SYGVKD. J was trimmed by 7 bases and V by 3 bases; bases with no gene match: 8. The CDR3 spans 15 residues. The specimen comprised CD4+ T cells from blood, sampled less than 26 months after liver transplant. This chain links TRBV10-3 with TRBJ2-2, with 7 nucleotides matching TRBD1. The clonotype comes from a human patient who received a liver transplant. Some T cells may have come from the graft donor. The CDR3 is CAISDANRGNGELFF. The CDR3 coding sequence is TGTGCCATCAGTGACGCGAACAGGGGAAACGGGGAGCTGTTTTTT.